This is a list of T cell receptor beta chains from one sample in a study of blood T cell repertoires in COVID-19. Data came from immunoSEQ multiplex PCR; TCRdb stores just in-frame clones and leaves some out. The sample holds 140,000 to 150,000 clones; around 87% are singletons and the top ten take 0.95% to 1.5%. Sequencing was performed on PBMCs or T cells enriched from blood (not recorded which). The receptors were gathered from a woman aged 30 to 39 with acute COVID-19. CDR3s include the opening cysteine and the closing phenylalanine or tryptophan. The order of the fields is J gene, D gene, clone size, V gene, CDR3 DNA, CDR3 protein. D genes are given only for firm matches. Clone size is shown for a subset of rows, as once, few, many or a class of expanded clone.

>TRBJ2-1|TRBD2|once|TRBV3-1/TRBV3-2
TGTGCCAGCAGCCAAGTATTTAGCGGGGGAGACAATGAGCAGTTCTTC
CASSQVFSGGDNEQFF
>TRBJ1-2|TRBD1|NA|TRBV19
TGTGCCAGTAGTATTCGGAGCCCGACAGGGGTGCATCTCTATGGCTACACCTTC
CASSIRSPTGVHLYGYTF
>TRBJ2-7|NA|NA|TRBV5-8
TGTGCCAGCAGCTTGGCCCCCAGATCCGAGCAGTACTTC
CASSLAPRSEQYF
>TRBJ2-7|NA|NA|TRBV10-2
TGCGCCAGCAGTGAGTCGGGCAGGGCTTTGTACGAGCAGTACTTC
CASSESGRALYEQYF
>TRBJ2-3|TRBD2|NA|TRBV7-9
TGTGCCAGCAGCTTCACACTAGCGGGCTGGGATACGCAGTATTTT
CASSFTLAGWDTQYF
>TRBJ1-1|NA|NA|TRBV5-4
TGTGCCAGCAGCATACGAACAGGGACCGGGGTGAACACTGAAGCTTTCTTT
CASSIRTGTGVNTEAFF
>TRBJ2-3|TRBD2|NA|TRBV2
TGTGCCAGCAAGAGGACTAGCCCAGATACGCAGTATTTT
CASKRTSPDTQYF
>TRBJ1-1|TRBD1|NA|TRBV13
TGTGCCAGCAGCCTCGGGACAGGGCCTGGGGCTGAAGCTTTCTTT
CASSLGTGPGAEAFF
>TRBJ1-1|NA|NA|TRBV10-3
TGTGCCATCAGTCAAGGACAAGGTAACACTGAAGCTTTCTTT
CAISQGQGNTEAFF
>TRBJ2-2|TRBD2|NA|TRBV28
TGTGCCAGCAGTCGCCTAGCGGGAGGCACCGGGGAGCTGTTTTTT
CASSRLAGGTGELFF
>TRBJ2-3|TRBD1|few|TRBV28
TGTGCCAGCAGTCCCCTAAGGACAGGGATTGAGGCAGATACGCAGTATTTT
CASSPLRTGIEADTQYF
>TRBJ1-2|NA|NA|TRBV27
TGTGCCAGCAGTTTATCGGGCGGGGGCTATGGCTACACCTTC
CASSLSGGGYGYTF
>TRBJ1-1|NA|NA|TRBV30
TGTGCCTGGAGTGTTTCTTGGGCAGGGCAGAACACTGAAGCTTTCTTT
CAWSVSWAGQNTEAFF
>TRBJ1-3|TRBD1|few|TRBV6-1
TGTGCCAGCAGTGAAGCTCCGGGACAGGTGGGAAACACCATATATTTT
CASSEAPGQVGNTIYF
>TRBJ2-1|TRBD2|few|TRBV29-1
TGCAGCGTTGACGTAGCGGGAGTTGGTGAGCAGTTCTTC
CSVDVAGVGEQFF
>TRBJ1-2|NA|NA|TRBV5-8
TGTGCCAGCAGCTTGTGGGTACGGGGTAGTGGCTACACCTTC
CASSLWVRGSGYTF
>TRBJ2-1|TRBD1|NA|TRBV9
TGTGCCAGCAGCCCCCAACAGGGGGCGGCCCATGAGCAGTTCTTC
CASSPQQGAAHEQFF
>TRBJ1-6|NA|NA|TRBV7-8
TGTGCCAGCAGCTTAGGGGCGAGCAATTCACCCCTCCACTTT
CASSLGASNSPLHF
>TRBJ2-3|TRBD2|NA|TRBV2
TGTGCCAGCGCAGCGGGAGGTTCGACAGATACGCAGTATTTT
CASAAGGSTDTQYF
>TRBJ1-4|NA|NA|TRBV2
TGTGCCAGCAGTGATAGAGACACGGACTTAAATGAAAAACTGTTTTTT
CASSDRDTDLNEKLFF
>TRBJ1-2|NA|NA|TRBV10-3
TGTGCCATCAGCGGTTGGGCACAGAGAAACCATTCTAACTATGGCTACACCTTC
CAISGWAQRNHSNYGYTF
>TRBJ2-3|NA|NA|TRBV6-1
TGTGCCAGCAGTGAAGCGTATCGGGGTTTAGAGCCCCCAGATACGCAGTATTTT
CASSEAYRGLEPPDTQYF
>TRBJ2-2|TRBD2|NA|TRBV6-4
TGTGCCAGCAGTGACACTAGCGGGAACACCGGGGAGCTGTTTTTT
CASSDTSGNTGELFF
>TRBJ2-1|TRBD2|NA|TRBV10-3
TGTGCCATCAGTGAGTCCTCTAGCGGGAGCGCTGAGCAGTTCTTC
CAISESSSGSAEQFF
>TRBJ2-7|TRBD2|NA|TRBV7-9
TGTGCCAGCAGCTCCACAACTAGCGTCTACGAGCAGTACTTC
CASSSTTSVYEQYF
>TRBJ1-4|NA|NA|TRBV28
TGTGCCAGCAGTTTAGTGACAGTCCCTGAAAAACTGTTTTTT
CASSLVTVPEKLFF
>TRBJ2-7|TRBD2|NA|TRBV6-5
TGTGCCAGCAGTTACACCGGGACTAGCGGGGACGAGCAGTACTTC
CASSYTGTSGDEQYF
>TRBJ2-3|TRBD1|NA|TRBV5-6
TGTGCCAGCAGCTTGGTCCGGGACAGGGCAACAGATACGCAGTATTTT
CASSLVRDRATDTQYF
>TRBJ2-7|NA|NA|TRBV14
TGTGCCAGCAGCGCAGGGTACGAGCAGTACTTC
CASSAGYEQYF
>TRBJ1-3|TRBD1|NA|TRBV29-1
TGCAGCGTTCAGACAGGGACGAACTCTGGAAACACCATATATTTT
CSVQTGTNSGNTIYF
>TRBJ1-1|NA|NA|TRBV3-1/TRBV3-2
TGTGCCAGCAGCCCGTATCACAAGAACACTGAAGCTTTCTTT
CASSPYHKNTEAFF
>TRBJ2-3|NA|once|TRBV28
TGTGCCAGCAGCATCCCCCAGGGTAATACGCAGTATTTT
CASSIPQGNTQYF
>TRBJ2-2|NA|NA|TRBV3-1/TRBV3-2
TGTGCCAGCAGCCAAGATCTATGGGACATCACCGGGGAGCTGTTTTTT
CASSQDLWDITGELFF
>TRBJ1-2|NA|NA|TRBV19
TGTGCCAGTAGCCAGGGTGTTAGCTATGGCTACACCTTC
CASSQGVSYGYTF
>TRBJ1-4|TRBD1|NA|TRBV19
TGTGCCAGTAGTAGGACAGGGGGCGCGTCTGTCCGGGAAAAACTGTTTTTT
CASSRTGGASVREKLFF
>TRBJ1-4|NA|NA|TRBV7-8
TGTGCCAGCAGCTTAGCGTCGGCCAGGGTTTCGTCTAATGAAAAACTGTTTTTT
CASSLASARVSSNEKLFF
>TRBJ2-2|TRBD2|NA|TRBV27
TGTGCCAGCAGTTCGGGGGCTAGCGGGAGTCTATCCACCGGGGAGCTGTTTTTT
CASSSGASGSLSTGELFF
>TRBJ2-5|TRBD2|NA|TRBV19
TGTGCCAGTAGAGGGACTAGCGAGATCGGGGAGACCCAGTACTTC
CASRGTSEIGETQYF
>TRBJ1-5|TRBD1|NA|TRBV29-1
TGCAGCGTTGTACTCTCGGGACAGCTTAACCAGCCCCAGCATTTT
CSVVLSGQLNQPQHF
>TRBJ2-1|NA|NA|TRBV21-1
TGTGCCAGCAGGAATGACAGGGTGCGGAATTATGAGCAGTTCTTC
CASRNDRVRNYEQFF
>TRBJ1-4|TRBD1|NA|TRBV5-1
TGCGCCAGCAGCTTGGGACAGGGGAGGTCAGAACTGTTTTTT
CASSLGQGRSELFF
>TRBJ2-2|TRBD2|once|TRBV7-2
TGTGCCAGCAGCTTACGGACTAGCGGGACTAGAGCCGGGGAGCTGTTTTTT
CASSLRTSGTRAGELFF
>TRBJ2-1|TRBD1|NA|TRBV6-5
TGTGCCAGCAGTAAAATGGACAGGGGGAGTGAGCAGTTCTTC
CASSKMDRGSEQFF
>TRBJ2-7|NA|NA|TRBV28
TGTGCCAGCAGTCCCCCCAGGGTCTCCTACGAGCAGTACTTC
CASSPPRVSYEQYF
>TRBJ2-7|TRBD2|NA|TRBV10-3
TGTGCCATCAGTGGGCCCGGGACTAGTTTCTACGAGCAGTACTTC
CAISGPGTSFYEQYF
>TRBJ1-2|NA|NA|TRBV4-3
TGCGCCAGCAGCCTCGCGGGGGAGGGGGAAAGTTATGGCTACACCTTC
CASSLAGEGESYGYTF